The source of this T cell receptor (beta chain) is a study of patients and donors after allogeneic stem cell transplantation. The sample holds a few counts of this clonotype. TCRdb re-called the RT-PCR reads through MiXCR, storing one row per CDR3 protein. The sample has about 57,000 distinct CDR3 sequences, about an eighth seen once. The CDR3 has 13 amino acids. After removal of 2 bases from V and 7 bases from J, the junction contained 4 bases not matched to a gene. Germline V gene sequence: CDR1 MNHEY, CDR2 SVGAGI. This chain links TRBV6-5 with TRBJ1-1; 7 bases line up with TRBD1. The receptor was derived from a human donor who was either an allogeneic HSCT recipient or a stem cell or donor lymphocyte infusion donor (not recorded which). It is not recorded whose cells these are; they may come from a transplant donor. Material: blood, either unsorted or a sorted T cell fraction (not recorded which). CDR3 DNA sequence: TGTGCCAGCAGTTACCAGGGGGGCCTTGAAGCTTTCTTT. Encoded protein: CASSYQGGLEAFF.